These 4 T cell receptor beta chains originate from one sample sequenced in a study of cytomegalovirus exposure and HLA in healthy donors. PCR primers comprised 60 Vbeta and 13 Jbeta primers. Clones were sequenced by immunoSEQ multiplex PCR, and TCRdb holds only the in-frame ones, with some missing. The data hold about 200,000 clones, with about 86% observed a single time. Source material: PBMCs. The receptors shown here come from a woman aged 25-40 years in good health and CMV-seronegative.

This sequence joins TRBV28 and TRBJ2-7, with 11 positions matching TRBD2. Trimming removed 5 bases from V and 3 bases from J; junction bases left unmatched: 12. Germline values: CDR1 MDHEN, CDR2 SYDVKM. The CDR3 is 17 amino acids. CDR3 in amino acids: CASSPGTSGFFFYEQYF. DNA of the CDR3: TGTGCCAGCAGTCCAGGGACTAGCGGATTCTTTTTCTACGAGCAGTACTTC.

This chain joins TRBV10-3 and TRBJ1-2, with TRBD1 as a possible D gene (5 bases). Germline CDR1 and CDR2: ENHRY and SYGVKD. The CDR3 is made up of 18 amino acids. The ends were cut back, 2 bases at V and 5 bases at J, with 24 bases in the middle. The CDR3 reads CAISEIVLAEGRQYGYTF. CDR3 DNA: TGTGCCATCAGTGAGATCGTTTTGGCAGAAGGAAGACAGTATGGCTACACCTTC.

The rearrangement links TRBV7-8 to TRBJ2-5, with 10 bases lining up with TRBD1. CDR3 length: 14 amino acids. Trimming took 5 bases from V and 4 from J; bases not matched to a gene: 4. Germline V gives CDR1 SGHVS, CDR2 FQNEAQ. In nucleotides, the CDR3 is TGTGCCAGCAGCCATGGACAGGGGGTAGAGACCCAGTACTTC. It encodes CASSHGQGVETQYF.

The J gene is TRBJ2-7, the V gene TRBV27; the D is unclear. The CDR3 is made up of 13 amino acids. V gave up 2 bases and J gave up 2 bases, with 7 bases separating them. Germline V gene lookup returns CDR1 MNHEY and CDR2 SMNVEV (reference sequence). Written as DNA, the CDR3 is TGTGCCAGCAGTTTAGCCAGAACCTACGAGCAGTACTTC. This codes for CASSLARTYEQYF.